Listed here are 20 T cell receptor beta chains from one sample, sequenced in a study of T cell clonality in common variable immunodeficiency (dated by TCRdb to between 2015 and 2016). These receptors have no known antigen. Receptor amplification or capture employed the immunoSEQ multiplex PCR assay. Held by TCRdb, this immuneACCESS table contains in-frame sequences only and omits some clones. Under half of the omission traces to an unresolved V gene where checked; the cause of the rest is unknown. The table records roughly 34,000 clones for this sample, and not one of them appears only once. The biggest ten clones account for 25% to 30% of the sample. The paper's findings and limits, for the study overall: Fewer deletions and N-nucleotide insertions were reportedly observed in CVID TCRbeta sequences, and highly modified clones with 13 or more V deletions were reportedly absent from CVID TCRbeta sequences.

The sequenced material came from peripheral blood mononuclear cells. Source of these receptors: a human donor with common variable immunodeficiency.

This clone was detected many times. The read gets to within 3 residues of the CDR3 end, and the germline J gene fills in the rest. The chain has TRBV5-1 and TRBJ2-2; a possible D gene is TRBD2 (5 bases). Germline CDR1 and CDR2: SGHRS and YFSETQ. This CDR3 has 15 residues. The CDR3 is CASSLGGLFSRELFF. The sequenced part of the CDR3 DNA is TGCGCCAGCAGCTTGGGAGGGCTCTTCTCAAGAGAG.

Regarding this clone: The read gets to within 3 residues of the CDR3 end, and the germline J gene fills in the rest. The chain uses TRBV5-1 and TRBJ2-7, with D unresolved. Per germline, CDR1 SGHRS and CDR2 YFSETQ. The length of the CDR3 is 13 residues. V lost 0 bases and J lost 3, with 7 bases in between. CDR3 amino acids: CASSLELSYEQYF. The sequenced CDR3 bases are TGCGCCAGCAGCTTGGAACTTAGCTACGAG.

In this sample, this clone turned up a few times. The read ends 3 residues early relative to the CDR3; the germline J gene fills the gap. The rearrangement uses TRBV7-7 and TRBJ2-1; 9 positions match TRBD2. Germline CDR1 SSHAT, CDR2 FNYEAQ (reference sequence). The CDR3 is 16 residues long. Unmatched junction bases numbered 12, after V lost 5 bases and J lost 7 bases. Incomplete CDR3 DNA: TGTGCCAGCAGCCGTGAAGGCGGGAGGGCCGTAAATGAG. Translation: CASSREGGRAVNE. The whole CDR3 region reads CASSREGGRAVNEQFF.

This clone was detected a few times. The sequenced part of the CDR3 DNA is TGCAGTGCTAGCGCAGGGGGCCTTAATCAGCCC. It is translated as CSASAGGLNQP. The CDR3, in full, reads CSASAGGLNQPQHF. The chain combines TRBV20-1 with TRBJ1-5; 8 nucleotides agree with TRBD1. Read coverage stops 3 residues before the CDR3 terminus; the germline J gene supplies the remainder. CDR3 size: 14 residues. Germline V lookup: CDR1 DFQATT, CDR2 SNEGSKA (reference sequence). The J segment lost 4 bases and the V segment lost 3 bases, leaving 5 bases of the junction unmatched.

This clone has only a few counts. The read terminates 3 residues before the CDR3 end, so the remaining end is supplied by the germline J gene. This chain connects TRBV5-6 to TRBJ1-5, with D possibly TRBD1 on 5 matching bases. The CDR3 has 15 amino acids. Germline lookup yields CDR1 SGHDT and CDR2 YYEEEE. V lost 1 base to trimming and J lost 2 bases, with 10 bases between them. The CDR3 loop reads CASSLWGDGNQPQHF. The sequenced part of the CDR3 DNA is TGTGCCAGCAGCTTGTGGGGGGACGGCAATCAGCCC.

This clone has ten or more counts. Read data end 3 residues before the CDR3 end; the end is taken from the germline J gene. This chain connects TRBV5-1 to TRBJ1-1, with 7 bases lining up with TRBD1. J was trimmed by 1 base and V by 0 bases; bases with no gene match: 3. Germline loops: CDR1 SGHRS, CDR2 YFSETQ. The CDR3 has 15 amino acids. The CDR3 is CASSLGGTANTEAFF. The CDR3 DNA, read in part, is TGCGCCAGCAGCTTGGGAGGGACAGCGAACACTGAA.

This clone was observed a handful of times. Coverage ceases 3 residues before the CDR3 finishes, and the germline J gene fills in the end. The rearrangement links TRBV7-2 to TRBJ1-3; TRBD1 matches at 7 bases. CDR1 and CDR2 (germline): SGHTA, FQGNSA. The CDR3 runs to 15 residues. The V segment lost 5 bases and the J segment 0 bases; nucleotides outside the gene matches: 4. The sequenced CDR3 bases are TGTGCCAGCAGCGTACAGGGGCCCTCTGGAAACACC. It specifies CASSVQGPSGNT. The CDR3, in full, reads CASSVQGPSGNTIYF.

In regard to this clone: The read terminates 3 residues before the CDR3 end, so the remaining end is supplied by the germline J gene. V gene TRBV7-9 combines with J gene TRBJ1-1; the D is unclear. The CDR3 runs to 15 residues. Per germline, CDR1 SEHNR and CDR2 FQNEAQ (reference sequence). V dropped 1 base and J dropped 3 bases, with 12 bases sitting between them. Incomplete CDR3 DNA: TGTGCCAGCAGCTTAGGAGGAGGGTTGGACACTGAA. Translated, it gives CASSLGGGLDTE. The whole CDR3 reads CASSLGGGLDTEAFF.

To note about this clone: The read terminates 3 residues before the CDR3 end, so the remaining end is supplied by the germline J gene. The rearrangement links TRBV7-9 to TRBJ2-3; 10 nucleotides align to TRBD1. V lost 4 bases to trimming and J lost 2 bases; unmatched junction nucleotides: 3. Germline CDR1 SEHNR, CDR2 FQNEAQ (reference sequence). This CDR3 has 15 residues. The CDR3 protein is CASSWGQGITDTQYF. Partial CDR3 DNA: TGTGCCAGCAGCTGGGGACAGGGGATCACAGATACG.

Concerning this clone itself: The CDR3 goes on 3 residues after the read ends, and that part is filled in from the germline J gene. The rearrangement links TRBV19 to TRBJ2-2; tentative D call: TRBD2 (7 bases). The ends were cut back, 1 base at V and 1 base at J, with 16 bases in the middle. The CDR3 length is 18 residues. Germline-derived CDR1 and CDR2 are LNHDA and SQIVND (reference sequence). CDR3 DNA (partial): TGTGCCAGTAGTATAGGTTGGGGGGGCAGACAGAACACCGGGGAG. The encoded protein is CASSIGWGGRQNTGE. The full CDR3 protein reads CASSIGWGGRQNTGELFF.

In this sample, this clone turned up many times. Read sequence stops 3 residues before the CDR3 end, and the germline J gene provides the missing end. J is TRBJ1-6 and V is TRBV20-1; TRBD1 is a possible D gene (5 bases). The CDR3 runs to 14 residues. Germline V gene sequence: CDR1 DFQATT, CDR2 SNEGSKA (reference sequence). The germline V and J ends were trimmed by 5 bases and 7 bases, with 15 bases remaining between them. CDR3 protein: CSAPREDTNSPLHF. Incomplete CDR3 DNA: TGCAGTGCTCCCAGGGAGGATACGAATTCACCC.

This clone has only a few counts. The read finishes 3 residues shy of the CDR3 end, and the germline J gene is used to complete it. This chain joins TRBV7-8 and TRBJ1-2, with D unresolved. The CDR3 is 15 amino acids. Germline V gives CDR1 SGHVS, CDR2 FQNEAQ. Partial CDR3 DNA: TGTGCCAGCAGCCAAACTATACGGCAAGCCTACGAG. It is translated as CASSQTIRQAYE. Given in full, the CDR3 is CASSQTIRQAYEYTF.

The DNA read from the CDR3 is TGTGCCAGCAGTCCAGTTCGGGGGGACCCCAATGGC. It codes for CASSPVRGDPNG. Given in full, the CDR3 is CASSPVRGDPNGYTF. V and J are TRBV7-9 and TRBJ1-2; maybe TRBD1 (5 bases). The CDR3 end lies 3 residues beyond the end of the read and is filled in from the germline J gene. The V gene's germline CDR1 is SEHNR and CDR2 FQNEAQ (reference sequence). The CDR3 has 15 amino acids. V was trimmed by 6 bases and J by 6 bases, leaving 20 bases between them.

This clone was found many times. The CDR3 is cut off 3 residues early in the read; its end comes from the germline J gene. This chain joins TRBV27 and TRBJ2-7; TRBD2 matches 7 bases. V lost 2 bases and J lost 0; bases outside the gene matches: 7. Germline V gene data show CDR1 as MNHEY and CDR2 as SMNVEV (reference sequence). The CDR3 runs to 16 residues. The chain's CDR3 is CASSLGLAESSYEQYF. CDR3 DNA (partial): TGTGCCAGCAGTTTAGGGCTAGCGGAGAGCTCCTACGAG.

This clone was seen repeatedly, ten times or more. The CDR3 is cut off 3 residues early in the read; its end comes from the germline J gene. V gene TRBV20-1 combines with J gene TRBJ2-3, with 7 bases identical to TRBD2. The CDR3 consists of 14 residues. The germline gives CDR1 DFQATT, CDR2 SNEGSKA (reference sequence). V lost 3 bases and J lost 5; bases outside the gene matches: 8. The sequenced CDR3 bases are TGCAGTGCTAGCGCTAGCGGACCGCGAGATACG. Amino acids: CSASASGPRDT. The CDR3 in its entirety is CSASASGPRDTQYF.

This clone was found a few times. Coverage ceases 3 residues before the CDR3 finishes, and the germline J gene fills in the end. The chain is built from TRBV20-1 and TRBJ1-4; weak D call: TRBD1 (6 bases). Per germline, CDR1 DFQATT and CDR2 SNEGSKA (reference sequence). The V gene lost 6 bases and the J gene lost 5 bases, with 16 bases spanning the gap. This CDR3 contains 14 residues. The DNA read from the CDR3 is TGCAGTGCCCGTTTGGGGCAGGGGAATGAAAAA. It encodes CSARLGQGNEK. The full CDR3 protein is CSARLGQGNEKLFF.

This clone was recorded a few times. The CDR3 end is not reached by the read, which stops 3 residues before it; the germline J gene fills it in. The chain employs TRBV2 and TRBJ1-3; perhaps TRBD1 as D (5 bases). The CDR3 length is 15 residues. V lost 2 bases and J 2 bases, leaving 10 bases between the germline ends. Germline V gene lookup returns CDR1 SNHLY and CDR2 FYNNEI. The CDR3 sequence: CASSESQEPGNTIYF. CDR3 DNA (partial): TGTGCCAGCAGTGAATCACAGGAGCCTGGAAACACC.

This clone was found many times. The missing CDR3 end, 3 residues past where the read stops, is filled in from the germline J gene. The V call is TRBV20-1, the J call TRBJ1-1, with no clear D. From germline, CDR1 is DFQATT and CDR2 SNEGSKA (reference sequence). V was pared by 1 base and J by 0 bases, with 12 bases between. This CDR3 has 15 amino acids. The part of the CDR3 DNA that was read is TGCAGTGCTAGAGTGTTTTCCGGGGTGAACACTGAA. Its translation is CSARVFSGVNTE. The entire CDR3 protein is CSARVFSGVNTEAFF.

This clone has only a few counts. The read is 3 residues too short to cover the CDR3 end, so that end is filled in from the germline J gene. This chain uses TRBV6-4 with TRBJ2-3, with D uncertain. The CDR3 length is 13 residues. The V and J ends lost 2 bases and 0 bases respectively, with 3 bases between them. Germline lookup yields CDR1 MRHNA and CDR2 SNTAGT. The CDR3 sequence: CASSDQSTDTQYF. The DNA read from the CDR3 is TGTGCCAGCAGTGACCAAAGCACAGATACG.

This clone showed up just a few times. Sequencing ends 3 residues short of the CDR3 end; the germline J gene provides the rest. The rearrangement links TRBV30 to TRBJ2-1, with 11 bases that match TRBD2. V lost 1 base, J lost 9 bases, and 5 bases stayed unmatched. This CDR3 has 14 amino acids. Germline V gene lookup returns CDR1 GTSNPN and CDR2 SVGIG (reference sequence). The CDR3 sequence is CAWSEASGRSEQFF. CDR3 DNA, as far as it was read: TGTGCCTGGAGTGAGGCTAGCGGGAGGAGTGAG.